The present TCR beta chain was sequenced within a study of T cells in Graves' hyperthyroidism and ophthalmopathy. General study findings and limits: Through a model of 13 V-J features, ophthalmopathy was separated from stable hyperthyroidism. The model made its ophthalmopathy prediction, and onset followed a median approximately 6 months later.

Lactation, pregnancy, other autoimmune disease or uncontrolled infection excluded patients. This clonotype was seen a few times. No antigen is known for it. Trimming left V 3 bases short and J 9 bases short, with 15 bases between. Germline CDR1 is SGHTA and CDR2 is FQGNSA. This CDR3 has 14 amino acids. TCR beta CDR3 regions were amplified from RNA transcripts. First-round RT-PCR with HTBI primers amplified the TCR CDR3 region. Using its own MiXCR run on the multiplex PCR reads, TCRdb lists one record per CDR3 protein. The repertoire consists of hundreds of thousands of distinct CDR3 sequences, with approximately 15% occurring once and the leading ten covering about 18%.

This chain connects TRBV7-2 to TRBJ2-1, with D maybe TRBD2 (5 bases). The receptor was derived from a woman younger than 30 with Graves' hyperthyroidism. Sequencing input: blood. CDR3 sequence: CASSFGGPEGEQFF. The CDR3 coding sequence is TGTGCCAGCAGCTTCGGAGGTCCGGAAGGTGAGCAGTTCTTC.